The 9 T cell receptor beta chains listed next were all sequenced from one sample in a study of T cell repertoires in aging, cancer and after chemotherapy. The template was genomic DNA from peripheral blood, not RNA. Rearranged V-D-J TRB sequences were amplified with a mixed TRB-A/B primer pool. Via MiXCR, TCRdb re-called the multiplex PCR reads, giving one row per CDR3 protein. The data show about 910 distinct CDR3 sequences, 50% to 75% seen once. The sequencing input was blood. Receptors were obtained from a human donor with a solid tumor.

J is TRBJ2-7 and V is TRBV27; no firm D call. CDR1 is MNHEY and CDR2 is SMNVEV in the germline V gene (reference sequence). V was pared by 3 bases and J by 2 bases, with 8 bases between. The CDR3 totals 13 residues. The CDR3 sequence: CASSFNPPYEQYF. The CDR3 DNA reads TGTGCCAGCAGTTTTAATCCCCCCTACGAGCAGTACTTC.

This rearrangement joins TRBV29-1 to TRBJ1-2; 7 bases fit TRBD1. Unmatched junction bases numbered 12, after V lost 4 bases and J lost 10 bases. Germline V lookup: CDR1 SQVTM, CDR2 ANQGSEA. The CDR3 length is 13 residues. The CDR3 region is CSVVGMTGTNYTF. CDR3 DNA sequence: TGCAGCGTTGTGGGTATGACAGGGACGAACTACACCTTC.

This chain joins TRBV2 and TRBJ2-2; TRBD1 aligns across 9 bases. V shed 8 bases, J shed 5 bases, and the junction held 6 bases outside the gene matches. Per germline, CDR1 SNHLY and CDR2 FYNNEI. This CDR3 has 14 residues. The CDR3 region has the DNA TGTGCCAGCCGTCCCGGGACAGGGACCGGGGAGCTGTTTTTT. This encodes CASRPGTGTGELFF.

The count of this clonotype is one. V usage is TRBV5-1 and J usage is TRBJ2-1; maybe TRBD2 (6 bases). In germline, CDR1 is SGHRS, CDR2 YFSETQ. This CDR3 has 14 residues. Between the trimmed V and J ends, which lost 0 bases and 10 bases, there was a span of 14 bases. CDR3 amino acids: CASSLGVGEEEQFF. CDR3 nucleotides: TGCGCCAGCAGCTTGGGGGTGGGGGAGGAGGAGCAGTTCTTC.

CDR3: CASSYRKGGGWTQYF. The CDR3 DNA reads TGTGCCAGCAGTTACAGAAAGGGGGGGGGTTGGACCCAGTACTTC. The chain joins TRBV6-5 to TRBJ2-5, with D perhaps TRBD2 (7 bases). The V end was cut by 2 bases, the J end by 7 bases, with 17 bases between. The CDR3 is 15 amino acids. Germline CDR1 and CDR2: MNHEY and SVGAGI.

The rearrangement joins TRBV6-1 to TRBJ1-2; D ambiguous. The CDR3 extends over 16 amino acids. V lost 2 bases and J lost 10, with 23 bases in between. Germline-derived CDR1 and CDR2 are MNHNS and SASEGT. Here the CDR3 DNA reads TGTGCCAGCAGTGAATTTGGACGGGGAGTATGGTCTGACTACACCTTC. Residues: CASSEFGRGVWSDYTF.

In DNA form, the CDR3 reads TGTGCCAGTAGTCCGGACAGCGTTGATGAGCAGTTCTTC. Encoded protein: CASSPDSVDEQFF. The chain employs TRBV19 and TRBJ2-1, with D maybe TRBD1 (6 bases). V dropped 5 bases and J dropped 8 bases, with 13 bases sitting between them. CDR3 length: 13 residues. CDR1 and CDR2 from the germline V gene are LNHDA and SQIVND (reference sequence). The full variable domain, rest sourced from reference TRBV19 and TRBJ2-1, is DGGITQSPKYLFRKEGQNVTLSCEQNLNHDAMYWYRQDPGQGLRLIYYSQIVNDFQKGDIAEGYSVSREKKESFPLTVTSAQKNPTAFYLCASSPDSVDEQFFGPGTRLTVL.

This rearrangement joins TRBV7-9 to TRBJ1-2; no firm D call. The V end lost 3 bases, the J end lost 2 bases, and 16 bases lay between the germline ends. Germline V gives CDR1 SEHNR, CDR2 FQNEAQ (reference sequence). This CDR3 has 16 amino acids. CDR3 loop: CASSLGSWGENYGYTF. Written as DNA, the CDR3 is TGTGCCAGCAGCTTGGGTAGTTGGGGAGAAAACTATGGCTACACCTTC.

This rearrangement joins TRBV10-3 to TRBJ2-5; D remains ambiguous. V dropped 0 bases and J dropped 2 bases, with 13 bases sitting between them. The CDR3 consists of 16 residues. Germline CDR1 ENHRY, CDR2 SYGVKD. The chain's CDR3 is CAISESQTTAQETQYF. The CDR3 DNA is TGTGCCATCAGTGAGTCGCAGACCACGGCACAAGAGACCCAGTACTTC.